This T cell receptor beta chain originates from a study of blood T cell repertoires in COVID-19. Study information: Some COVID-19 samples were acute and others convalescent; all came from the United States, Italy and Spain. T cells, B-cell-depleted T cells, or PBMCs provided the cDNA or gDNA that served as material.

Source study methods: Scientists estimated how many nucleated cells there were by amplifying reference gene primers. TCRdb keeps only in-frame clones here, not all; method: immunoSEQ multiplex PCR. V, J and clone size are those of that table, while D and trimming were read from the DNA. The sample lists 200,000 to 300,000 clones; approximately 81% were seen once. The V end lost 0 bases, the J end lost 9 bases, and 6 bases lay between the germline ends. CDR3 length: 13 amino acids. Germline V gene data show CDR1 as SGHNT and CDR2 as YENEEA. The sequence was collected from a man between 60 and 70 years old with acute or convalescent COVID-19. The gene calls are TRBV11-3 and TRBJ1-6; D call uncertain. Sequenced: peripheral blood. The chain's CDR3 is CASSLDRGSPLHF. Written as DNA, the CDR3 is TGTGCCAGCAGCTTAGATCGGGGTTCACCCCTCCACTTT.